A selection of T cell receptor beta chains follows, all from one sample in a study of blood T cell repertoires in COVID-19. TCRdb's table, derived via immunoSEQ multiplex PCR, lists solely in-frame clones and lacks some. The sample lists a few hundred thousand clones, 75% to 90% occurring once. Sequencing input: PBMCs or T cells enriched from blood (not recorded which). These receptors were taken from a man aged 18 to 35 who had recovered from COVID-19. CDR3s include the opening cysteine and the closing phenylalanine or tryptophan. A D gene is named only where the DNA matches it firmly. Clone size is not always given. Where it is, it says once, few, many or a class for expanded clones.

>TRBV28|NA|TRBJ1-2|NA
TGTGCCAGCCTAGGACAGCCGTATGGCTACACCTTC
CASLGQPYGYTF
>TRBV30|NA|TRBJ2-2|NA
TGTGCCTGGAGTGTTGTATCCGGGGAGCTGTTTTTT
CAWSVVSGELFF
>TRBV12-5|once|TRBJ2-7|NA
TGTGCTAGTGGTTTGCCCCCGCCGGGGGAACCCATCTACGAGCAGTACTTC
CASGLPPPGEPIYEQYF
>TRBV5-4|NA|TRBJ1-4|TRBD1
TGTGCCAGCAGCCCAGGGACAGGGAATGAAAAACTGTTTTTT
CASSPGTGNEKLFF
>TRBV19|NA|TRBJ2-1|NA
TGTGCCAGTACCCGACATAGCGCGACCTACAATGAGCAGTTCTTC
CASTRHSATYNEQFF
>TRBV4-1|NA|TRBJ2-3|TRBD2
TGCGCCAGCAGCCAGTGGCTAGCGGGGGGGCCGAGCACAGATACGCAGTATTTT
CASSQWLAGGPSTDTQYF
>TRBV28|NA|TRBJ2-2|TRBD1
TGTGCCAGCAGTACCCGGACAGGGCAGGGAGCCGGGGAGCTGTTTTTT
CASSTRTGQGAGELFF
>TRBV30|NA|TRBJ1-5|NA
TGTGCCTGGAGTTCTTCCACCTATAATCAGCCCCAGCATTTT
CAWSSSTYNQPQHF
>TRBV27|NA|TRBJ2-5|TRBD2
TGTGCCAGCAGTTCAGCAGGGACTAGAAAAGAGACCCAGTACTTC
CASSSAGTRKETQYF
>TRBV5-1|once|TRBJ2-7|TRBD1
TGCGCCAGCAGCTGGGGGACAGGGGGCGACGAGCAGTACTTC
CASSWGTGGDEQYF
>TRBV12-3/TRBV12-4|NA|TRBJ2-2|NA
TGTGCCAGCACCTTAGGACAATCCGGGGAGCTGTTTTTT
CASTLGQSGELFF
>TRBV18|NA|TRBJ2-1|NA
TGTGCCAGCTCACCTGCCTCCAAGCCCTACAATGAGCAGTTCTTC
CASSPASKPYNEQFF
>TRBV12-5|NA|TRBJ1-6|NA
TGTGCTAGTGGTTTCGACGGCGGAGGGTCACCCCTCCACTTT
CASGFDGGGSPLHF
>TRBV29-1|NA|TRBJ1-2|NA
TGCAGCGCCCACGGGGGTATGAACTATGGCTACACCTTC
CSAHGGMNYGYTF
>TRBV7-9|NA|TRBJ1-4|NA
TGTGCCAGCAGCTCCTCCCCCGGCAGGGGCAATGAAAAACTGTTTTTT
CASSSSPGRGNEKLFF
>TRBV11-1|once|TRBJ2-6|NA
TGTGCCAGCAGCTTGGGAGGTAGCTCTGGGGCCAACGTCCTGACTTTC
CASSLGGSSGANVLTF
>TRBV24-1|once|TRBJ2-1|NA
TGTGCCACCAGTGACTCCCGAATAGGGGACAATGAGCAGTTCTTC
CATSDSRIGDNEQFF
>TRBV7-2|NA|TRBJ2-7|NA
TGTGCCAGCAGCTCGACTCTGGAGCAGTACTTC
CASSSTLEQYF
>TRBV19|few|TRBJ1-1|TRBD1
TGTGCCAGTAGTATTTCCGGGACAGGGGGCACTGAAGCTTTCTTT
CASSISGTGGTEAFF
>TRBV19|NA|TRBJ2-2|TRBD2
TGTGCCACCACACCGGGGAGGGGTGTGATCGCCGGGGAGCTGTTTTTT
CATTPGRGVIAGELFF
>TRBV28|once|TRBJ1-6|TRBD1
TGTGCCAGCAGGTCGGGACAGGCCGGAAATTCACCCCTCCACTTT
CASRSGQAGNSPLHF
>TRBV7-9|NA|TRBJ1-3|NA
TGTGCCAGCAGCTTAAGGGACAAGGACAGAAACACCATATATTTT
CASSLRDKDRNTIYF
>TRBV7-9|NA|TRBJ2-1|NA
TGTGCCAGCATCAACGGACAGTTTACTGGAGATGAGCAGTTCTTC
CASINGQFTGDEQFF